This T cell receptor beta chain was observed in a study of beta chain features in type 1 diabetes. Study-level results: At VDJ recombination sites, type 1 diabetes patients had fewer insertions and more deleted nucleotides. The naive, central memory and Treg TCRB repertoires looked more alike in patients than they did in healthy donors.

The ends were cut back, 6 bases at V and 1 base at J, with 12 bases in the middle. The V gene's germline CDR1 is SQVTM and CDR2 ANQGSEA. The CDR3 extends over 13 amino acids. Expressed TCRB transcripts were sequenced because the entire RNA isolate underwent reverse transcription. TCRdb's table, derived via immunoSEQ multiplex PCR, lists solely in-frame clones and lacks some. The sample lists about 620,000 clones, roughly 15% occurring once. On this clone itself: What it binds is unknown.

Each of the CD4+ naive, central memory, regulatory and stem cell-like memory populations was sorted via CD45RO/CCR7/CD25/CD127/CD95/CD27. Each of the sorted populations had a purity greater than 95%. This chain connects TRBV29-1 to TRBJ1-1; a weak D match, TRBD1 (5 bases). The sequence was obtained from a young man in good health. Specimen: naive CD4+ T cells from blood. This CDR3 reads CSVIPQGNTEAFF. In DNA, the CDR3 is TGCAGCGTCATCCCCCAGGGGAACACTGAAGCTTTCTTT. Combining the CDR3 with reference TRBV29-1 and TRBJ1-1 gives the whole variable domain SAVISQKPSRDICQRGTSLTIQCQVDSQVTMMFWYRQQPGQSLTLIATANQGSEATYESGFVIDKFPISRPNLTFSTLTVSNMSPEDSSIYLCSVIPQGNTEAFFGQGTRLTVV.